This T cell receptor beta chain was identified in a study of blood T cell repertoires in COVID-19. The wider study: The study drew acute and convalescent COVID-19 samples from the United States, Italy and Spain.

Sequenced by immunoSEQ multiplex PCR; TCRdb stores in-frame clones only, minus some. This table has 150,000 to 200,000 clones, about 86% appearing once. Sample: peripheral blood. The sequence was collected from a human donor with acute or convalescent COVID-19. The donor label of this sample is uncertain.

The CDR3 spells CSVAGGEETQYF. CDR3 nucleotides: TGCAGCGTTGCTGGCGGGGAAGAGACCCAGTACTTC. The J gene is TRBJ2-5, the V gene TRBV29-1, with D possibly matching TRBD2 (6 bases). The V and J ends lost 4 bases and 3 bases respectively, with 9 bases between them. Germline V gives CDR1 SQVTM, CDR2 ANQGSEA. The CDR3 sequence is 12 residues long.